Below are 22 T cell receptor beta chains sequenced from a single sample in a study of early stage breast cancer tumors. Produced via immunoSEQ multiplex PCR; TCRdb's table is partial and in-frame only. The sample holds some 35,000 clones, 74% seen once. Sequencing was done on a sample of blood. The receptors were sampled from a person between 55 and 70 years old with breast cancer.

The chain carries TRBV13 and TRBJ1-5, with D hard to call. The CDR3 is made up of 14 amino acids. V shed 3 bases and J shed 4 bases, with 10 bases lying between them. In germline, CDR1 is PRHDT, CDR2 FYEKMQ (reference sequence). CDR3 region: CASSFGKPNQPQHF. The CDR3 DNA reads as TGTGCCAGCAGCTTCGGGAAACCAAATCAGCCCCAGCATTTT.

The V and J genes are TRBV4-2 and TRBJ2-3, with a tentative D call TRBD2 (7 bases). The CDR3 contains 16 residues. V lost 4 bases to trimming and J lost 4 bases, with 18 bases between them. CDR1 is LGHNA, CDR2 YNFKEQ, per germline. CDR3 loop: CASSRPGGGGPDTQYF. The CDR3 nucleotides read TGTGCCAGCAGCCGACCGGGGGGCGGGGGACCAGATACGCAGTATTTT.

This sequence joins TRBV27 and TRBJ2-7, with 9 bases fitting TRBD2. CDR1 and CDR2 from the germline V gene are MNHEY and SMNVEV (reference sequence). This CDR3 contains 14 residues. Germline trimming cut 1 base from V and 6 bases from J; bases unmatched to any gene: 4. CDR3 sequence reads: CASSLLGTSSEQYF. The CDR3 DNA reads TGTGCCAGCAGTTTATTGGGGACTAGCAGCGAGCAGTACTTC.

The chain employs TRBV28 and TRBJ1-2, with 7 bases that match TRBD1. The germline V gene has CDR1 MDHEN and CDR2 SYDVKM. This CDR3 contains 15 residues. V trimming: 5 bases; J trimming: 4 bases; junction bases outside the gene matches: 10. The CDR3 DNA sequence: TGTGCCAGCAGTCCGCTGGGACAGAAGATCTATGGCTACACCTTC. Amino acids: CASSPLGQKIYGYTF.

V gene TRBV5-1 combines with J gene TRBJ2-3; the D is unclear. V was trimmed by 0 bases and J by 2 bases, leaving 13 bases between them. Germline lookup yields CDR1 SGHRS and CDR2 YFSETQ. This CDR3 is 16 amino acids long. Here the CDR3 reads CASSLGYGVVTDTQYF. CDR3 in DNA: TGCGCCAGCAGCTTGGGTTATGGGGTAGTCACAGATACGCAGTATTTT.

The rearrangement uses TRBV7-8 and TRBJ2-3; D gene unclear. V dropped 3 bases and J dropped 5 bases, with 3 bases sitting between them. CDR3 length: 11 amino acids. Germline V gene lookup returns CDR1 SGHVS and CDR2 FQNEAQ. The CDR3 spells CASSLEDTQYF. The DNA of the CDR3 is TGTGCCAGCAGCTTGGAAGATACGCAGTATTTT.

As DNA, the CDR3 is TGTGCCAGCAGTGTCCTCCGGGACAGCTCCGTGATGTTCGCGAACACTGAAGCTTTCTTT. Translation gives CASSVLRDSSVMFANTEAFF. The chain combines TRBV27 with TRBJ1-1; 7 bases match TRBD1. This CDR3 region has 20 residues. Trimming removed 5 bases from V and 1 base from J; junction bases left unmatched: 22. The germline V gene has CDR1 MNHEY and CDR2 SMNVEV (reference sequence).

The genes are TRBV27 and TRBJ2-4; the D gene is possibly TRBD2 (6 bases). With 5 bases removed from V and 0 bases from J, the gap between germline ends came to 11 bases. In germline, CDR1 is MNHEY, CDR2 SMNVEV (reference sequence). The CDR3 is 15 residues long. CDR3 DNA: TGTGCCAGCAGTGTCCGGGGGATAGCCAAAAACATTCAGTACTTC. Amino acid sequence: CASSVRGIAKNIQYF.

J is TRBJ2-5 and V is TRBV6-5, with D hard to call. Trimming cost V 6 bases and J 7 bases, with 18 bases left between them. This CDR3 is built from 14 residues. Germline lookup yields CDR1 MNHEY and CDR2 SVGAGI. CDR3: CASSAPGQVGTQYF. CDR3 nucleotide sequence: TGTGCCAGCAGCGCCCCCGGGCAGGTGGGGACCCAGTACTTC.

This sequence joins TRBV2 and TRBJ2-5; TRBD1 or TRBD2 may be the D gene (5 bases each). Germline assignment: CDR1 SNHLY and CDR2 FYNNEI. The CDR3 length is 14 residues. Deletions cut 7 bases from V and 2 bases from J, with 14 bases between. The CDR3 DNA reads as TGTGCCAGCACGGGGCTGGCAAGGCAAGAGACCCAGTACTTC. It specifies CASTGLARQETQYF.

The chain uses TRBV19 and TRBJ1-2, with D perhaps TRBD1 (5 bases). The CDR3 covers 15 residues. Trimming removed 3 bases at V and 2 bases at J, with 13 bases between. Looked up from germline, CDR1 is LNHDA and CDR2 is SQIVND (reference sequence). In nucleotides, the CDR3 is TGTGCCAGTAGTATCTCAGGAAGGGGAAACTATGGCTACACCTTC. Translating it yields CASSISGRGNYGYTF.

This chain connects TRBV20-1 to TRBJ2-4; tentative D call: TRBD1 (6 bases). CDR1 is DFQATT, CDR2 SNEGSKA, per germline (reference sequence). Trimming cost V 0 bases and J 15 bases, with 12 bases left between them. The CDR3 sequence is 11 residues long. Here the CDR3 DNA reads TGCAGTGCTAGAGATGAGGGGGTTCTGTACTTC. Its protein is CSARDEGVLYF.

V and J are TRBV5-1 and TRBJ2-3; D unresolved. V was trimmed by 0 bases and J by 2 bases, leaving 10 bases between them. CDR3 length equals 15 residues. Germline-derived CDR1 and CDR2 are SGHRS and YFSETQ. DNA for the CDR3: TGCGCCAGCAGCTTGGTCGGCGGATTCACAGATACGCAGTATTTT. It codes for CASSLVGGFTDTQYF.

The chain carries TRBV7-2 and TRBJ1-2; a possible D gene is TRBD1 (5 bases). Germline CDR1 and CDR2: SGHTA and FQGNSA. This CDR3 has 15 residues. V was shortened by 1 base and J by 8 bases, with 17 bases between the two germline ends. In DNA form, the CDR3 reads TGTGCCAGCAGCTTAGTGTTACGTTCGGGGGTCGGCTACACCTTC. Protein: CASSLVLRSGVGYTF.

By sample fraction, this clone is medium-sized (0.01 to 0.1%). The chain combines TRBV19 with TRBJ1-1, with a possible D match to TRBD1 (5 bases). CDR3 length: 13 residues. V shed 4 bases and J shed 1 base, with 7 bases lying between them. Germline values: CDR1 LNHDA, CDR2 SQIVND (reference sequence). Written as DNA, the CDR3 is TGTGCCAGTAGTACAGGGACGAACACTGAAGCTTTCTTT. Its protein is CASSTGTNTEAFF.

CDR3 protein: CASSSSGYEQYF. CDR3 in DNA: TGTGCCAGCTCATCCTCAGGCTACGAGCAGTACTTC. J is TRBJ2-7 and V is TRBV18, with D hard to call. Germline CDR1 reads KGHSH; CDR2 reads LQKENI. The CDR3 totals 12 residues. The ends were cut back, 5 bases at V and 3 bases at J, with 8 bases in the middle. Full variable domain (remainder filled in from reference TRBV18 and TRBJ2-7): NAGVMQNPRHLVRRRGQEARLRCSPMKGHSHVYWYRQLPEEGLKFMVYLQKENIIDESGMPKERFSAEFPKEGPSILRIQQVVRGDSAAYFCASSSSGYEQYFGPGTRLTVT.

CDR3 amino acids: CASRGLAGGEDTQYF. In DNA, the CDR3 is TGTGCCAGTAGAGGACTAGCGGGAGGGGAAGATACGCAGTATTTT. The chain links TRBV19 to TRBJ2-3, with 15 bases identical to TRBD2. Germline CDR1 LNHDA, CDR2 SQIVND (reference sequence). V shed 6 bases and J 5 bases; nucleotides not matched to a gene: 3. The CDR3 covers 15 residues.

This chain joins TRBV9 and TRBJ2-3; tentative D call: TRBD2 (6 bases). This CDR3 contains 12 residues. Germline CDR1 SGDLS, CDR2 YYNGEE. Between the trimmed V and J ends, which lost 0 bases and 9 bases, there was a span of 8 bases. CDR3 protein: CASSVGSGTQYF. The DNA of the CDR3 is TGTGCCAGCAGCGTAGGAAGCGGGACGCAGTATTTT.

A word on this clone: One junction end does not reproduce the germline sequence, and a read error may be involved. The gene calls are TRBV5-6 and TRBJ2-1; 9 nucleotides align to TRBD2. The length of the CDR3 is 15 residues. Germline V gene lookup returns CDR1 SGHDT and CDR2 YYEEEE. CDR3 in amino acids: CASSFYYSRASGAVF. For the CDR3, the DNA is TGTGCCAGCAGCTTTTACTACTCCCGGGCTAGCGGGGCGGTCTTC.

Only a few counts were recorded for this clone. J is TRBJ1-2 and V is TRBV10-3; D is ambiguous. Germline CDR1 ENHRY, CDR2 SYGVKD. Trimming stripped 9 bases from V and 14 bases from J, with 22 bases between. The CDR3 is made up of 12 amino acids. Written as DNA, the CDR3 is TGTGCCATTGGAGAGCGAGAATCGGGTAGGACCTTC. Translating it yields CAIGERESGRTF.

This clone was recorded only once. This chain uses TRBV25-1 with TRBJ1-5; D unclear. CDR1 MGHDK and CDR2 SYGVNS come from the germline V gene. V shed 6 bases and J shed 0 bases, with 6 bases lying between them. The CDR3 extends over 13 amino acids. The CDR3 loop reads CASRDNSNQPQHF. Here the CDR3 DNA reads TGTGCCAGCAGGGATAATAGCAATCAGCCCCAGCATTTT.

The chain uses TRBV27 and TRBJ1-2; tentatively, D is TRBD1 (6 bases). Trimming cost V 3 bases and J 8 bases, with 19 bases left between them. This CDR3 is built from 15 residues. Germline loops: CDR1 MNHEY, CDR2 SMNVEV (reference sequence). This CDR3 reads CASSFSWTVPSGYTF. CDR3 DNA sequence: TGTGCCAGCAGTTTTTCCTGGACAGTCCCTAGCGGCTACACCTTC.